This entry concerns a single TCR beta chain. One junction end does not reproduce the germline sequence, and a read error may be involved. The study sequenced TCR beta in blood CD8+ and CD4+ T cells. The entry originates in a study of CD8 T cells in Susac syndrome. cDNA came from about 0.5 to 1 ug RNA primed by random hexamers. TCRdb passed the immunoSEQ multiplex PCR reads through MiXCR, listing each CDR3 protein once. The table has a few hundred thousand distinct CDR3 sequences, around nine tenths seen once; the top ten hold over 0.1%. Germline CDR1 DFQATT, CDR2 SNEGSKA (reference sequence). This CDR3 has 11 residues.

The chain uses TRBV20-1 and TRBJ2-7; D is unresolved. This TCR was sampled from a human donor with multiple sclerosis. The sequenced material came from CD8+ T cells from PBMCs. The DNA of the CDR3 is TGCAGTGCTGGAGACGATTACGAGCAGTACTTC. It yields the protein CSAGDDYEQYF.